This T cell receptor (beta chain) was retrieved from a study of cytomegalovirus exposure and HLA in healthy donors. Study-wide context: Across under 450 genotyped donors, about 80% landed in the Caucasian-associated ancestry cluster.

Germline V gives CDR1 GTSNPN, CDR2 SVGIG (reference sequence). The V gene end was trimmed by 4 bases and the J gene end by 1 base; junction bases not matched to a gene: 15. This CDR3 spans 18 amino acids. Both 60 Vbeta primers and 13 Jbeta primers went into the PCR. The data were produced by immunoSEQ multiplex PCR, yet TCRdb's version contains in-frame clones alone and is incomplete. The sample shows roughly 87,000 clones, about 77% of them seen only once. Study conclusions and caveats: The study assumed roughly uniform donor sequencing depth for presence/absence analyses. Being productive about 87% or about 30% of the time was typical of most TCR beta V segments in an earlier analysis.

A remark on this clone: The antigen is not known.

This receptor was obtained from a man in his 60s in good health and CMV-seronegative. Sequenced sample: PBMCs. The rearrangement uses TRBV30 and TRBJ2-3, with 9 bases lining up with TRBD2. The CDR3 loop reads CAWNLGGGGGGGTDTQYF. The CDR3 DNA reads TGTGCCTGGAATCTCGGTGGGGGCGGGGGGGGAGGCACAGATACGCAGTATTTT. The full variable domain, in which reference TRBV30 and TRBJ2-3 provide the parts outside the CDR3, is SQTIHQWPATLVQPVGSPLSLECTVEGTSNPNLYWYRQAAGRGLQLLFYSVGIGQISSEVPQNLSASRPQDRQFILSSKKLLLSDSGFYLCAWNLGGGGGGGTDTQYFGPGTRLTVL.